This TCR beta chain came from a study of cytotoxic CD8 clonotypes in ibrutinib-treated CLL. Study-level points and caveats: Few clonotypes were public, and these shrank or held steady under treatment. Collection times varied between progressing and sustained-remission patients.

Data came from immunoSEQ multiplex PCR; TCRdb stores just in-frame clones and leaves some out. The table records some 140,000 clones, around 93% of them present only once. Notes on this clone: Its matching antigen is unknown.

Trimming removed 4 bases at V and 2 bases at J, with 10 bases between. Germline assignment: CDR1 KGHSH and CDR2 LQKENI. The CDR3 has 14 amino acids. This sequence originates from a human donor with chronic lymphocytic leukemia. This material consisted of PBMCs, taken after 12 months of ibrutinib treatment. This rearrangement joins TRBV18 to TRBJ2-3; D is uncertain. The DNA for the CDR3 is TGTGCCAGCTCACGGACGGTGAACACAGATACGCAGTATTTT. Translation gives CASSRTVNTDTQYF.